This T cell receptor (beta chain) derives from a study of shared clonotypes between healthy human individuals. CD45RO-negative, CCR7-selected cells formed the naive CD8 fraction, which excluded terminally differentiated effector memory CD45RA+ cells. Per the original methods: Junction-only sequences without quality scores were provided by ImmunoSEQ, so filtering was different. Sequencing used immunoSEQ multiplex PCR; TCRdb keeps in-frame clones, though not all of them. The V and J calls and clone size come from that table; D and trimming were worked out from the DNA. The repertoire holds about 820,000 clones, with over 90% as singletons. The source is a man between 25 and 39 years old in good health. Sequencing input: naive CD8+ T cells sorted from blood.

CDR3 residues: CASSFYGGETQYF. CDR3 sequence (DNA): TGTGCCAGCAGCTTTTATGGTGGCGAGACCCAGTACTTC. This chain links TRBV11-3 with TRBJ2-5; no firm D call. Germline V gives CDR1 SGHNT, CDR2 YENEEA. The V end lost 3 bases, the J end lost 5 bases, and 10 bases lay between the germline ends. The CDR3 has 13 amino acids.